This entry describes one TCR beta chain. Its specificity is unknown. At baseline, cycle 4 day 1, and cycle 7 day 1, blood was sampled. This sample stems from a study of OX40 agonist ivuxolimab in advanced cancers. The overall study: Ivuxolimab is a fully human IgG2 antibody that activates OX40 (CD134). Overall study results and limits: CD4+ and CD8+ blood T cells expanded clonally by week 6 at 0.1 to 3.0 mg/kg. What antigens the expanded peripheral T cells recognized was never established.

Germline V gene sequence: CDR1 SNHLY, CDR2 FYNNEI. The CDR3 contains 12 residues. The V gene lost 6 bases and the J gene lost 4 bases, with 7 bases spanning the gap. Measured with immunoSEQ multiplex PCR; TCRdb has only the in-frame clones, and not every one. The table shows around 62,000 clones, with roughly four fifths occurring only once. The chain links TRBV2 to TRBJ2-1, with TRBD1 as a possible D gene (5 bases). This receptor was obtained from an adult with an advanced solid tumor such as melanoma, head and neck, liver or kidney cancer. Sequenced material: CD4+ or CD8+ T cells sorted from blood, taken in a trial of the OX40 agonist ivuxolimab. The CDR3 DNA is TGTGCCAGCAGGCAGGGATACAATGAGCAGTTCTTC. Protein product: CASRQGYNEQFF.